This T cell receptor (beta chain) was retrieved from a study of blood T cells in healthy people across ages. This CDR3 has 15 residues. Germline CDR1 is MGHRA and CDR2 is YSYEKL. The junction had 8 bases not matched to a gene; V was cut back by 1 base and J by 9 bases. Donors were systemically healthy Caucasian individuals from Russia aged roughly 6 to 90 years. Combining a sample-barcoded 5' primer with a J-beta primer mix, a second PCR ran for about 6 to 12 cycles. Using its own MiXCR run on the 5' RACE reads, TCRdb lists one record per CDR3 protein. The table records 700,000 to 850,000 distinct CDR3 sequences, 53% of them present only once.

The sequencing sample was made of blood. The chain employs TRBV4-1 and TRBJ2-3; 9 nucleotides align to TRBD2. The clonotype was recovered from a man older than 75 in good health. CDR3 protein: CASSQVIGAGGTQYF. The CDR3 DNA reads as TGCGCCAGCAGCCAAGTCATTGGAGCGGGAGGAACGCAGTATTTT.